This TCR beta chain was retrieved from a study of PD-1 blockade in classical Hodgkin lymphoma. Findings and caveats of the study: Similar baseline diversity was found in complete responders and newly diagnosed patients. A significant rise in TCR diversity by C4D1 was seen for CD4+ but not CD8+ cells. Patients who began taking nivolumab under 1 year after ASCT were left out. Reported findings placed baseline TCR diversity lower in newly diagnosed patients (compared with healthy donors).

The CDR3 loop spans 18 amino acids. Per germline, CDR1 SEHNR and CDR2 FQNEAQ (reference sequence). V was clipped by 6 bases and J by 8 bases; unmatched bases: 18. The assay was immunoSEQ multiplex PCR, and TCRdb's table has in-frame clones only and misses some. The data show roughly 20,000 clones, approximately 88% seen once. In regard to this clone: The antigen remains unidentified.

All the patients suffered relapse after autologous stem cell transplantation, and brentuximab vedotin exposure differed. This specimen consisted of peripheral blood mononuclear cells (PBMCs), obtained at baseline. The receptor's source is a human donor with classical Hodgkin lymphoma. The chain employs TRBV7-9 and TRBJ1-4; 10 bases align to TRBD1. The CDR3 sequence: CASRPLALTGTGEEKLFF. The CDR3 DNA follows: TGTGCCAGCAGGCCCCTAGCCCTCACCGGGACAGGGGAAGAAAAACTGTTTTTT.